The next 12 T cell receptor beta chains were all read from a single sample in a study of CD8 T cell repertoires and HIV-1 epitope variants (dated by TCRdb to 2020 to 2021). The library was produced with the immunoSEQ multiplex PCR assay. Here the immuneACCESS table is served through TCRdb, limited to in-frame sequences with V and J called. Missing clones are a known gap in these copies; in checked studies unresolved V genes cover under half, and the rest lacks a known reason. Present in this sample are more than 85,000 clones, more than 65% of which were seen just once. Around 25% of the sample is in the top ten clones. Sequences were obtained from uncultured baseline CD8+ T cells from peripheral blood mononuclear cells (PBMCs). The receptor set was obtained from a male donor with HIV.

The chain has TRBV27 and TRBJ2-1; 8 bases are a match to TRBD1. This CDR3 has 12 residues. Germline V gene lookup returns CDR1 MNHEY and CDR2 SMNVEV (reference sequence). The V gene end was trimmed by 5 bases and the J gene end by 9 bases; junction bases not matched to a gene: 3. The CDR3 coding sequence is TGTGCCAGCAGTCCAGGGGGCGGTGAGCAGTTCTTC. Translation gives CASSPGGGEQFF.

This clone was observed a handful of times. V is TRBV6-5 and J is TRBJ2-1; perhaps D is TRBD1 or TRBD2 (5 bases each). This CDR3 spans 15 amino acids. CDR1 and CDR2 from the germline V gene are MNHEY and SVGAGI. V shed 4 bases and J shed 1 base, with 11 bases lying between them. CDR3 residues: CASSFEGPSYNEQFF. Written as DNA, the CDR3 is TGTGCCAGCAGTTTCGAGGGGCCTTCCTACAATGAGCAGTTCTTC.

The count of this clone is one. The V gene is TRBV5-6, the J gene TRBJ2-3, with unresolved D. Trimming removed 5 bases from V and 0 bases from J, with 13 bases in between. The CDR3 is 15 amino acids. Germline CDR1 reads SGHDT; CDR2 reads YYEEEE. The CDR3 loop reads CASSYQGWSTDTQYF. CDR3 DNA sequence: TGTGCCAGCAGTTACCAAGGGTGGAGCACAGATACGCAGTATTTT.

The gene calls are TRBV9 and TRBJ2-1; TRBD1 might be the D (5 bases). V was shortened by 4 bases and J by 5 bases, with 7 bases between the two germline ends. The CDR3 has 12 residues. The germline V gene has CDR1 SGDLS and CDR2 YYNGEE. The CDR3 reads CASSKGHNEQFF. The CDR3 DNA reads as TGTGCCAGCAGCAAGGGGCACAATGAGCAGTTCTTC.

This chain links TRBV5-1 with TRBJ2-6, with 8 bases matching TRBD1. There are 16 residues in the CDR3. Unmatched junction bases numbered 6, after V lost 6 bases and J lost 1 base. The germline V gene has CDR1 SGHRS and CDR2 YFSETQ. Written as DNA, the CDR3 is TGCGCCAGCACCCACCGACAGGGGTCTGGGGCCAACGTCCTGACTTTC. This codes for CASTHRQGSGANVLTF.

This clone was detected once. The rearrangement joins TRBV2 to TRBJ1-2; 8 positions match TRBD1. Germline CDR1 and CDR2: SNHLY and FYNNEI. The trim removed 8 bases at V and 4 bases at J, leaving 12 bases unmatched. The CDR3 contains 15 residues. The CDR3 loop is CASGPGTGLFYGYTF. The CDR3 nucleotides are TGTGCCAGCGGACCCGGGACAGGCCTCTTCTATGGCTACACCTTC.

The J gene is TRBJ2-1, the V gene TRBV6-1; maybe TRBD2 (7 bases). CDR3 size: 15 residues. Trimming took 6 bases from V and 5 from J, leaving 17 bases between them. CDR1 is MNHNS, CDR2 SASEGT, per germline. CDR3 region: CASSPGGAGNNEQFF. The CDR3 DNA reads as TGTGCCAGCAGCCCTGGGGGGGCGGGAAACAATGAGCAGTTCTTC.

Concerning this clone: Only one base separates this from a far larger clonotype, so it likely reflects a read error. The chain links TRBV7-6 to TRBJ1-2; 11 nucleotides line up with TRBD1. CDR3 size: 15 residues. Germline V gives CDR1 SGHVS, CDR2 FNYEAQ. V dropped 4 bases and J dropped 3; count of bases not matched to a gene: 4. The CDR3 coding sequence is TGTGCCAGCAGCTCGGGACAGGGGGTCGACTATGGCTACACCTTC. It yields the protein CASSSGQGVDYGYTF.

J is TRBJ2-3 and V is TRBV5-1, with D maybe TRBD2 (5 bases). The CDR3 runs 16 residues. With 5 bases removed from V and 2 bases from J, the gap between germline ends came to 18 bases. Germline loops: CDR1 SGHRS, CDR2 YFSETQ. The CDR3 coding sequence is TGCGCCAGCAGGTTAGCGACCCTTGGGTTCACAGATACGCAGTATTTT. Translated: CASRLATLGFTDTQYF.

CDR3 sequence reads: CASSPTGDRGANYGYTF. The CDR3 DNA sequence: TGTGCCAGCAGCCCTACTGGGGACAGGGGAGCTAACTATGGCTACACCTTC. The chain carries TRBV5-4 and TRBJ1-2, with 10 bases identical to TRBD1. Germline lookup yields CDR1 SGHNT and CDR2 YYREEE (reference sequence). V trimming: 4 bases; J trimming: 0 bases; junction bases outside the gene matches: 9. The CDR3 consists of 17 residues.

The chain joins TRBV27 to TRBJ2-7; 11 nucleotides line up with TRBD2. The CDR3 totals 20 residues. Germline CDR1 is MNHEY and CDR2 is SMNVEV (reference sequence). V shed 3 bases, J shed 4 bases, and the junction held 20 bases outside the gene matches. The CDR3 loop reads CASSFASGSGRANKYYEQYF. Here the CDR3 DNA reads TGTGCCAGCAGTTTCGCGTCCGGTAGCGGGAGGGCCAACAAATATTACGAGCAGTACTTC.

The rearrangement uses TRBV6-1 and TRBJ2-7; D call uncertain. This CDR3 contains 13 residues. V lost 0 bases and J 3 bases, leaving 6 bases between the germline ends. Germline CDR1 reads MNHNS; CDR2 reads SASEGT. CDR3 sequence: CASSEAESYEQYF. CDR3 DNA sequence: TGTGCCAGCAGTGAAGCGGAAAGCTACGAGCAGTACTTC.